Detailed here is one T cell receptor (beta chain). During active infection, Seattle patients enrolled and were then monitored through disease. Per the authors' pipeline: Amplification with reference gene primers provided the estimates of nucleated cell counts. Assay: immunoSEQ multiplex PCR; the TCRdb copy retains only in-frame clones and omits some. That table is the source of V, J and clone size, and D and trimming were worked out from the DNA. The data hold 95,000 to 100,000 clones, with roughly 89% observed a single time. This sample was included in a study of blood T cell repertoires in COVID-19. Study summary: Acute and convalescent COVID-19 samples came from the United States, Italy and Spain.

The sequence derives from a human donor with COVID-19, enrolled during active disease. The donor label of this sample is uncertain. Sequenced: peripheral blood.

CDR3 DNA sequence: TGTGCCAGCAGCTTGGAATCGGGACAGGTGGAGCAGTACTTC. Translating it yields CASSLESGQVEQYF. The gene calls are TRBV5-5 and TRBJ2-7, with 8 bases that match TRBD1. V trimming: 0 bases; J trimming: 7 bases; junction bases outside the gene matches: 6. The CDR3 extends over 14 amino acids. Per the germline V gene, CDR1 is SGHKS and CDR2 is YYEKEE (reference sequence).